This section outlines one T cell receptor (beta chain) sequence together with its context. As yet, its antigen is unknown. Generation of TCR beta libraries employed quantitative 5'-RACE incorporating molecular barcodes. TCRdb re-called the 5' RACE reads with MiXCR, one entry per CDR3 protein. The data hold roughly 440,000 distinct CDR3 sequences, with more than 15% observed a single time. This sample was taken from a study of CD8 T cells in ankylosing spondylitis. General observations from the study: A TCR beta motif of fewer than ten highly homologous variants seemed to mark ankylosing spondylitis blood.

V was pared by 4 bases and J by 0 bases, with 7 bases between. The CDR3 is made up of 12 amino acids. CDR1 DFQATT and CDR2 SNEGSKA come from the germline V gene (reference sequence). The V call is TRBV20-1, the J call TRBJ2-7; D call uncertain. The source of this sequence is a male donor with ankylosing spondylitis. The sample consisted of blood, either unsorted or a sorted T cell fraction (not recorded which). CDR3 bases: TGCAGTGCTACTACAAGCTCCTACGAGCAGTACTTC. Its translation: CSATTSSYEQYF.